The rows below give T cell receptor beta chains drawn from one sample of a study of blood T cells in healthy people across ages. From the 5' RACE reads, TCRdb called clonotypes with MiXCR, one entry per CDR3 protein. The profile shows 600,000 to 850,000 distinct CDR3 sequences, roughly 25% of them singletons. The sample was also reused in another study, on T cells of mothers and their children.

Sequencing was performed on blood. The receptors come from a boy aged 10-17 years in good health. Each CDR3 is given with its conserved first and last residue. A D gene is named only where the DNA matches it firmly. Clone size, where shown, is once, few, many, or a class for clones that have expanded.

>TRBD2|NA|TRBJ2-1|TRBV27
CASSIGRGYNEQFF
TGTGCCAGCAGTATCGGGCGGGGGTACAATGAGCAGTTCTTC
>NA|once|TRBJ2-5|TRBV20-1
CSARGTGRVTQYF
TGCAGTGCTAGAGGGACAGGGAGGGTGACCCAGTACTTC
>NA|NA|TRBJ1-1|TRBV24-1
CATSDLQLQGAFF
TGTGCCACCAGTGATTTGCAACTGCAGGGAGCTTTCTTT
>NA|few|TRBJ2-5|TRBV6-5
CATCEGARETQYF
TGTGCCACCTGTGAAGGGGCGCGGGAGACCCAGTACTTC
>NA|few|TRBJ1-4|TRBV2
CASSETANGKLFF
TGTGCCAGCAGTGAGACGGCCAACGGAAAACTGTTTTTT
>NA|many|TRBJ2-1|TRBV5-1
CASSLEGEQFF
TGTGCCAGCAGCTTAGAGGGTGAGCAGTTCTTC
>NA|many|TRBJ2-5|TRBV7-2
CASSGGAETQYF
TGTGCCAGCAGCGGAGGGGCAGAGACCCAGTACTTC
>TRBD2|NA|TRBJ2-1|TRBV6-5
CASSYEVRAGQFF
TGTGCCAGCAGTTACGAGGTGAGAGCGGGACAGTTCTTC
>NA|few|TRBJ1-1|TRBV29-1
CSVLGGRNTEAFF
TGCAGCGTTCTGGGGGGGAGGAACACTGAAGCTTTCTTT
>NA|NA|TRBJ1-4|TRBV6-6
CASSYTYGEKLFF
TGTGCCAGCAGTTACACCTACGGTGAAAAACTGTTTTTT
>TRBD1|few|TRBJ1-2|TRBV7-2
CASSTRDSRGGYTF
TGTGCCAGCAGCACACGGGACAGCAGGGGTGGCTACACCTTC
>NA|NA|TRBJ2-7|TRBV10-3
CAISEIGDLGYEQYF
TGTGCCATCAGTGAGATAGGGGACTTGGGCTACGAGCAGTACTTC
>NA|few|TRBJ2-7|TRBV21-1
CASSKWDVPSYEQYF
TGTGCCAGCAGCAAATGGGACGTACCCTCCTACGAGCAGTACTTC
>NA|few|TRBJ2-7|TRBV7-2
CASSLASSLSPYEQYF
TGTGCCAGCAGCTTAGCGTCCAGCTTATCCCCCTACGAGCAGTACTTC
>NA|NA|TRBJ1-6|TRBV27
CASSPRTDNSPLHF
TGTGCCAGCAGTCCCCGGACAGATAATTCACCCCTTCACTTT
>NA|few|TRBJ2-2|TRBV20-1
CSARNYISTGELFF
TGCAGTGCTAGAAATTACATATCCACCGGGGAGCTGTTTTTT
>NA|NA|TRBJ2-1|TRBV14
CASSQVSTTGGPLGSYNEQFF
TGTGCCAGCAGCCAAGTATCGACCACCGGAGGCCCCCTCGGCTCCTACAATGAGCAGTTCTTC
>NA|many|TRBJ1-2|TRBV4-1
CASSDRDTTGYTF
TGCGCCAGCAGCGACCGGGACACAACTGGCTACACCTTC
>NA|few|TRBJ1-4|TRBV7-9
CASALLRGDPNEKLFF
TGTGCCAGCGCCTTACTCAGGGGAGACCCTAATGAAAAACTGTTTTTT
>NA|NA|TRBJ1-2|TRBV29-1
CSVESGAHGYTF
TGCAGCGTTGAGTCGGGGGCCCATGGCTACACCTTC
>NA|NA|TRBJ2-5|TRBV10-3
CAISDTPVRTQYF
TGTGCCATCAGTGACACCCCGGTCCGGACCCAGTACTTC
>NA|NA|TRBJ2-3|TRBV7-9
CASSLVKATDTQYF
TGTGCCAGCAGCTTAGTAAAGGCGACAGATACGCAGTATTTT
>NA|few|TRBJ2-5|TRBV15
CATSSPPGETQYF
TGTGCCACCAGCAGTCCCCCCGGGGAGACCCAGTACTTC
>NA|NA|TRBJ2-1|TRBV29-1
CSGDSFSYNEQFF
TGCAGCGGGGACTCCTTTTCCTACAATGAGCAGTTCTTC
>NA|NA|TRBJ2-7|TRBV7-9
CASSVLEWEQYF
TGTGCCAGCAGCGTACTAGAATGGGAGCAGTACTTC
>NA|few|TRBJ2-2|TRBV7-9
CASFGDPPDGELFF
TGTGCCAGCTTTGGGGACCCTCCCGACGGGGAGCTGTTTTTT
>NA|once|TRBJ1-2|TRBV13
CASSFGTTDVMWGYTF
TGTGCCAGCAGCTTTGGGACGACGGACGTTATGTGGGGCTACACCTTC
>NA|NA|TRBJ2-7|TRBV3-1
CASRESRSSYEQYF
TGTGCCAGCCGTGAATCCAGGAGCTCCTACGAGCAGTACTTC
>NA|NA|TRBJ2-3|TRBV5-1
CASGGWGLGTDTQYF
TGCGCCAGCGGCGGTTGGGGATTGGGCACAGATACGCAGTATTTT
>NA|few|TRBJ2-7|TRBV10-3
CAISVWPVGDEQYF
TGTGCCATCAGTGTCTGGCCCGTCGGTGACGAGCAGTACTTC
>NA|few|TRBJ1-2|TRBV24-1
CATRPGSGNYGYTF
TGTGCCACCAGGCCGGGGAGCGGGAACTATGGCTACACCTTC
>TRBD1|NA|TRBJ2-1|TRBV7-3
CASSLGQGLNNEQFF
TGTGCCAGCAGCTTGGGACAGGGACTAAACAATGAGCAGTTCTTC
>NA|NA|TRBJ2-3|TRBV5-1
CASKEATDTQYF
TGCGCCAGCAAGGAGGCGACAGATACGCAGTATTTT
>NA|NA|TRBJ2-7|TRBV7-8
CASSHGPIGYEQYF
TGTGCCAGCAGCCATGGACCCATCGGCTACGAGCAGTACTTC
>TRBD1|few|TRBJ1-2|TRBV29-1
CSALSQGGGGYTF
TGCAGCGCCCTGTCACAGGGGGGAGGTGGCTACACCTTC
>TRBD2|NA|TRBJ2-1|TRBV20-1
CSASTSGDRNEQFF
TGCAGTGCTAGTACTAGCGGGGATCGGAATGAGCAGTTCTTC
>NA|few|TRBJ2-2|TRBV6-2/TRBV6-3
CASMSLGAQNTGELFF
TGTGCCAGCATGAGTTTGGGGGCACAGAACACCGGGGAGCTGTTTTTT
>NA|NA|TRBJ2-7|TRBV12-3/TRBV12-4
CASSLQENYEQYF
TGTGCCAGCAGTTTACAGGAAAACTACGAGCAGTACTTC
>NA|few|TRBJ2-7|TRBV13
CASALAGQLGEQYF
TGTGCCAGCGCCCTGGCGGGACAGCTAGGAGAGCAGTACTTC
>TRBD1|NA|TRBJ2-7|TRBV20-1
CSASRTGMVEQYF
TGCAGTGCTAGCCGGACAGGGATGGTCGAGCAGTACTTC
>TRBD1|NA|TRBJ1-4|TRBV7-9
CASSGRGDPEKLFF
TGTGCCAGCAGCGGCAGGGGGGACCCCGAAAAACTGTTTTTT
>NA|few|TRBJ1-4|TRBV20-1
CSVTAPTNEKLFF
TGCAGTGTGACGGCGCCAACTAATGAAAAACTGTTTTTT
>NA|few|TRBJ1-2|TRBV6-6
CASSVLLGWGVYHGYTF
TGTGCCAGCTCTGTTTTATTGGGGTGGGGGGTCTATCATGGCTACACCTTC
>NA|NA|TRBJ1-4|TRBV6-5
CASSYTGISEKLFF
TGTGCCAGCAGTTACACAGGGATTAGTGAAAAACTGTTTTTT
>TRBD1|NA|TRBJ2-5|TRBV5-1
CASSFRDRTQETQYF
TGCGCCAGCAGCTTTCGGGACAGGACACAAGAGACCCAGTACTTC
>NA|NA|TRBJ1-4|TRBV7-9
CASSLEAATNEKLFF
TGTGCCAGCAGCTTAGAGGCAGCAACTAATGAAAAACTGTTTTTT
>TRBD1|NA|TRBJ2-7|TRBV7-7
CASSLRTGEVYEQYF
TGTGCTAGCAGCCTAAGGACAGGGGAGGTCTACGAGCAGTACTTC